This TCR beta chain was profiled in a study of blood T cell repertoires in COVID-19. The table came from immunoSEQ multiplex PCR; TCRdb's copy has only in-frame clones and leaves some out. The sample lists under 450,000 clones; over 80% were seen once. This CDR3 comprises 15 residues. Germline V gene sequence: CDR1 SGHTA, CDR2 FQGNSA. V gave up 1 base and J gave up 10 bases, with 14 bases separating them. The receptor's source is a woman between 50 and 59 years old who had recovered from COVID-19. This chain joins TRBV7-2 and TRBJ1-6, with D possibly TRBD1 on 5 matching bases. What was sequenced was PBMCs or T cells enriched from blood (not recorded which). The CDR3 loop reads CASSLGQGLGSPLHF. The CDR3 nucleotides are TGTGCCAGCAGCTTAGGCCAGGGTTTAGGCTCACCCCTCCACTTT. Based on the CDR3 plus reference TRBV7-2 and TRBJ1-6, the full variable domain is GAGVSQSPSNKVTEKGKDVELRCDPISGHTALYWYRQSLGQGLEFLIYFQGNSAPDKSGLPSDRFSAERTGGSVSTLTIQRTQQEDSAVYLCASSLGQGLGSPLHFGNGTRLTVT.